This TCR beta chain was identified during a study of beta chain features in type 1 diabetes. What was sequenced were expressed TCRB transcripts, since all of the isolated RNA had been reverse transcribed. The repertoire was sequenced with immunoSEQ multiplex PCR; TCRdb's copy has only in-frame clones and lacks some. This sample has about 260,000 clones, with around 68% found just once. CDR3 size: 12 residues. Trimming removed 8 bases from V and 9 bases from J, with 17 bases in between. CDR1 is GTSNPN and CDR2 is SVGIG in the germline V gene (reference sequence). CD45RO/CCR7/CD25/CD127/CD95/CD27 sorting isolated CD4+ naive, central memory, regulatory and stem cell-like memory cells.

The clonotype originates from a man aged 25-45 years in good health. The rearrangement joins TRBV30 to TRBJ2-1, with D possibly being TRBD1 or TRBD2 (5 bases each). Sequencing was performed on naive CD4+ T cells from blood. The CDR3 DNA follows: TGTGCCGGGGGAACGAGGCGGATTGAGCAGTTCTTC. The encoded protein is CAGGTRRIEQFF.